This T cell receptor beta chain is from a study of Tregs in tolerant kidney transplant recipients. The method was immunoSEQ multiplex PCR; TCRdb's version includes in-frame clones alone and lacks a portion of them. This table holds approximately 82,000 clones, 80% to 95% found once. Related graft donors supplied nonmyeloablative bone marrow transplants, and mixed chimerism was transient. The source material was CD4+ T cells from blood (PBMCs), sampled 12 months after the transplant. The sequence derives from a human patient who received a combined kidney and bone marrow transplant. Part of the T cells may come from the graft donor.

CDR3 sequence (DNA): TGTGCCACCAGCAGAGATGAGACAGTATTTTTTGGCTACACCTTC. Translating it yields CATSRDETVFFGYTF. The chain uses TRBV15 and TRBJ1-2; D perhaps matches TRBD1 (5 bases). The CDR3 consists of 15 residues. With 0 bases removed from V and 7 bases from J, the gap between germline ends came to 15 bases. The germline V gene has CDR1 LNHNV and CDR2 YYDKDF (reference sequence).